These 32 T cell receptor beta chains share one sample of origin, sequenced in a study of cytomegalovirus exposure and HLA in healthy donors. Primers included in the PCR were 60 Vbeta and 13 Jbeta primers. Sequencing used immunoSEQ multiplex PCR; TCRdb keeps in-frame clones, though not all of them. The table has about 160,000 clones, 60% to 85% seen once; the top ten hold around 2%. Sample: PBMCs. Receptor source: a man aged 50-60 years in good health and CMV-seropositive.

The chain combines TRBV2 with TRBJ1-1; possible D gene TRBD1, 5 bases. The ends were cut back, 6 bases at V and 1 base at J, with 9 bases in the middle. Germline V CDR1 and CDR2: SNHLY, FYNNEI. This CDR3 contains 13 residues. CDR3 coding DNA: TGTGCCAGCAGCCCGGACAAGAACACTGAAGCTTTCTTT. Its protein is CASSPDKNTEAFF. The whole variable domain, remainder taken from reference TRBV2 and TRBJ1-1, is EPEVTQTPSHQVTQMGQEVILRCVPISNHLYFYWYRQILGQKVEFLVSFYNNEISEKSEIFDDQFSVERPDGSNFTLKIRSTKLEDSAMYFCASSPDKNTEAFFGQGTRLTVV.

In this sample, this clone turned up once. The chain recombines TRBV5-1 with TRBJ1-1, with 8 bases lining up with TRBD1. V shed 0 bases and J 7 bases; nucleotides not matched to a gene: 5. From germline, CDR1 is SGHRS and CDR2 YFSETQ. This CDR3 is 14 amino acids long. The DNA of the CDR3 is TGCGCCAGCAGCTTGGACGGGACAGGACATGAAGCTTTCTTT. Translated: CASSLDGTGHEAFF.

The sample holds a few counts of this clone. The gene calls are TRBV7-8 and TRBJ2-7; D may be TRBD1 (6 bases). Germline CDR1 and CDR2: SGHVS and FQNEAQ. The CDR3 has 15 amino acids. Trimming shortened V by 2 bases and J by 5 bases, and 16 bases separated the two germline ends. CDR3 region: CASSLLLGAAHEQYF. The CDR3 nucleotides are TGTGCCAGCAGCTTACTGTTGGGGGCCGCTCACGAGCAGTACTTC.

The chain combines TRBV5-1 with TRBJ2-5, with D perhaps TRBD1 (6 bases). Trimming removed 4 bases from V and 5 bases from J, with 21 bases in between. The CDR3 runs to 16 residues. Germline lookup yields CDR1 SGHRS and CDR2 YFSETQ. CDR3 loop: CASSLRTVSQVETQYF. The DNA for the CDR3 is TGCGCCAGCAGCCTACGGACAGTCTCTCAAGTGGAGACCCAGTACTTC.

This clone was seen a handful of times. Additional DNA sequences in this sample encode the identical CDR3. V and J are TRBV18 and TRBJ2-3; the D gene is possibly TRBD1 (6 bases). Germline CDR1 reads KGHSH; CDR2 reads LQKENI. The V gene lost 2 bases and the J gene lost 1 base, with 10 bases spanning the gap. The CDR3 runs 15 residues. As DNA, the CDR3 is TGTGCCAGCTCACCAAATAGACAGGGCACAGATACGCAGTATTTT. This codes for CASSPNRQGTDTQYF.

The rearrangement uses TRBV27 and TRBJ1-2; possibly TRBD1 for D (6 bases). Trimming pared 5 bases from V and 3 bases from J, leaving 16 bases between. The CDR3 loop spans 15 amino acids. Germline loops: CDR1 MNHEY, CDR2 SMNVEV (reference sequence). Written as DNA, the CDR3 is TGTGCCAGCAGTGCCGACAGGCAGTGGGACTATGGCTACACCTTC. It yields the protein CASSADRQWDYGYTF.

The chain joins TRBV30 to TRBJ1-1; 8 bases map to TRBD1. CDR1 and CDR2 (germline): GTSNPN, SVGIG (reference sequence). The V and J ends lost 2 bases and 5 bases, in that order; junction bases with no gene match: 10. The CDR3 totals 15 residues. CDR3 amino acids: CAWSSYGTGGTEAFF. CDR3 coding DNA: TGTGCCTGGAGTTCGTACGGCACAGGGGGGACTGAAGCTTTCTTT.

The chain couples TRBV5-4 to TRBJ1-2; TRBD1 aligns across 8 bases. V shed 4 bases and J 4 bases; nucleotides not matched to a gene: 3. Per germline, CDR1 SGHNT and CDR2 YYREEE (reference sequence). The CDR3 has 13 amino acids. CDR3 sequence: CASSGTGLYGYTF. The CDR3 DNA reads as TGTGCCAGCAGCGGGACAGGTCTCTATGGCTACACCTTC.

The rearrangement links TRBV7-9 to TRBJ2-7, with D perhaps TRBD1 (5 bases). The CDR3 contains 14 residues. V was pared by 5 bases and J by 0 bases, with 11 bases between. The germline V gene encodes CDR1 SEHNR and CDR2 FQNEAQ (reference sequence). For the CDR3, the DNA is TGTGCCAGCAGCACCCGGACAAGCTCCTACGAGCAGTACTTC. As protein: CASSTRTSSYEQYF.

V usage is TRBV7-3 and J usage is TRBJ2-7; 10 bases align to TRBD1. V lost 1 base and J lost 7; bases outside the gene matches: 4. The germline V gene has CDR1 SGHTA and CDR2 FQGTGA. This CDR3 comprises 14 residues. In DNA form, the CDR3 reads TGTGCCAGCAGCTTAATTGGGACAGGGGCTGAGCAGTACTTC. Its protein is CASSLIGTGAEQYF.

This clone was counted only a few times. The rearrangement joins TRBV10-3 to TRBJ1-2, with D maybe TRBD1 (5 bases). CDR3 length: 13 residues. Germline-derived CDR1 and CDR2 are ENHRY and SYGVKD. Trimming took off 4 bases at V and 3 bases at J, with 9 bases between the two ends. The CDR3 DNA reads TGTGCCATCAGTGGGGAGGGGTACTATGGCTACACCTTC. This codes for CAISGEGYYGYTF.

The rearrangement joins TRBV6-6 to TRBJ1-1, with 11 bases aligning to TRBD1. CDR1 is MNHNY and CDR2 is SVGAGI in the germline V gene (reference sequence). The CDR3 extends over 15 amino acids. V was clipped by 2 bases and J by 7 bases; unmatched bases: 6. In DNA, the CDR3 is TGTGCCAGCAGTTACGGACAGGGGGCGATCAATGAAGCTTTCTTT. As protein: CASSYGQGAINEAFF.

J is TRBJ1-3 and V is TRBV6-5, with unresolved D. The germline V gene has CDR1 MNHEY and CDR2 SVGAGI. Trimming stripped 4 bases from V and 7 bases from J, with 20 bases between. The CDR3 consists of 16 residues. CDR3 residues: CASSSTVSSGRNTIYF. CDR3 nucleotides: TGTGCCAGCAGTTCTACCGTCAGTTCTGGGAGGAACACCATATATTTT.

The chain has TRBV6-5 and TRBJ1-5, with D perhaps TRBD1 (5 bases). The CDR3 runs to 16 residues. Germline V gene lookup returns CDR1 MNHEY and CDR2 SVGAGI. The V gene lost 4 bases and the J gene lost 11 bases, with 24 bases spanning the gap. The CDR3 bases are TGTGCCAGCAGTTCCGGGAGCAGAAGCCCCATGGGGGCCCAGCATTTT. It is translated as CASSSGSRSPMGAQHF.

V gene TRBV5-4 combines with J gene TRBJ1-1; D is perhaps TRBD1 (5 bases). The CDR3 is 14 amino acids. The germline V and J ends were trimmed by 2 bases and 0 bases, with 8 bases remaining between them. CDR1 and CDR2 from the germline V gene are SGHNT and YYREEE (reference sequence). CDR3 coding DNA: TGTGCCAGCAGCTTTAGGGGTCTGAACACTGAAGCTTTCTTT. Translated, it gives CASSFRGLNTEAFF.

The chain recombines TRBV18 with TRBJ1-6; 9 bases fit TRBD1. V shed 0 bases, J shed 10 bases, and the junction held 16 bases outside the gene matches. Germline V lookup: CDR1 KGHSH, CDR2 LQKENI. The CDR3 length is 19 residues. The CDR3 region has the DNA TGTGCCAGCTCACCACCGATCCGGGACAGGGAACCCAAGGAGTCACCCCTCCACTTT. This encodes CASSPPIRDREPKESPLHF.

The chain recombines TRBV7-2 with TRBJ1-5; D is possibly TRBD1 (6 bases). Germline values: CDR1 SGHTA, CDR2 FQGNSA. Trimming took 5 bases from V and 5 from J, leaving 19 bases between them. This CDR3 has 16 amino acids. The CDR3 region is CASSLSRDINDQPQHF. DNA of the CDR3: TGTGCCAGCAGCCTGTCCCGGGACATTAACGATCAGCCCCAGCATTTT.

V and J are TRBV4-3 and TRBJ2-7, with D maybe TRBD1 (6 bases). This CDR3 region has 13 residues. The V gene's germline CDR1 is LGHNA and CDR2 YSLEER. The V gene lost 6 bases and the J gene lost 4 bases, with 13 bases spanning the gap. CDR3 bases: TGCGCCAGCAGTAGGGACAAACAATACGAGCAGTACTTC. Its translation: CASSRDKQYEQYF.

The table lists this clone with a count of one. The chain links TRBV15 to TRBJ2-4; a possible D gene is TRBD2 (6 bases). The CDR3 extends over 17 amino acids. V was cut by 1 base and J by 1 base, with 14 bases left in between. The germline CDR1 and CDR2 sequences are LNHNV and YYDKDF (reference sequence). The DNA for the CDR3 is TGTGCCACCAGCAGAGTGGTTGATCGGGGGGCCAAAAACATTCAGTACTTC. Translating it yields CATSRVVDRGAKNIQYF.

The table lists this clone with a few counts. The V and J genes are TRBV19 and TRBJ1-2; D remains unclear. The CDR3 has 14 amino acids. The germline V gene encodes CDR1 LNHDA and CDR2 SQIVND (reference sequence). V dropped 3 bases and J dropped 5 bases, with 13 bases sitting between them. The CDR3 loop reads CASSIGSATYGYTF. The CDR3 DNA follows: TGTGCCAGTAGTATTGGGTCAGCGACGTATGGCTACACCTTC.

This clone was observed a single time. The rearrangement joins TRBV18 to TRBJ1-2; 7 bases match TRBD1. With V trimmed by 5 bases and J by 6 bases, 6 bases remained unmatched. Per germline, CDR1 KGHSH and CDR2 LQKENI. CDR3 length equals 13 residues. CDR3 sequence reads: CASSGDRVNGYTF. In DNA, the CDR3 is TGTGCCAGCTCAGGTGACAGGGTAAATGGCTACACCTTC. Full variable domain (remainder filled in from reference TRBV18 and TRBJ1-2): NAGVMQNPRHLVRRRGQEARLRCSPMKGHSHVYWYRQLPEEGLKFMVYLQKENIIDESGMPKERFSAEFPKEGPSILRIQQVVRGDSAAYFCASSGDRVNGYTFGSGTRLTVV.

This chain joins TRBV10-3 and TRBJ1-2, with TRBD1 matching 7 bases. The CDR3 has 14 amino acids. Per germline, CDR1 ENHRY and CDR2 SYGVKD. Trimming removed 4 bases from V and 7 bases from J; junction bases left unmatched: 9. The CDR3 DNA is TGTGCCATCAGTGGCGAGGGGGCTAACGGTGGCTACACCTTC. Amino acids: CAISGEGANGGYTF.

The chain joins TRBV6-1 to TRBJ1-2; perhaps TRBD1 as D (6 bases). This CDR3 is built from 15 residues. CDR1 and CDR2 from the germline V gene are MNHNS and SASEGT. The germline V and J ends were trimmed by 8 bases and 5 bases, with 21 bases remaining between them. The CDR3 DNA reads TGTGCCAGCCGAGCAGGGGAGGGGACTGCGTATGGCTACACCTTC. Translated, it gives CASRAGEGTAYGYTF.

The chain couples TRBV7-2 to TRBJ2-5, with 8 bases fitting TRBD2. The J call may be incorrect, as the DNA end agrees better with TRBJ2-7. CDR1 and CDR2 (germline): SGHTA, FQGNSA. The CDR3 covers 15 residues. The CDR3 reads CASVLWGGGWYEQYF. Here the CDR3 DNA reads TGTGCCAGCGTTTTGTGGGGCGGGGGGTGGTACGAGCAGTACTTC.

This clone has just a few counts. The V gene is TRBV6-6, the J gene TRBJ2-1; tentative D call: TRBD1 (7 bases). Trimming removed 0 bases at V and 6 bases at J, with 12 bases between. This CDR3 has 15 amino acids. Germline V gives CDR1 MNHNY, CDR2 SVGAGI (reference sequence). In DNA, the CDR3 is TGTGCCAGCAGTTACTCGAGCCAGGGGGGCAATGAGCAGTTCTTC. Translation gives CASSYSSQGGNEQFF.

This clone was seen only once. The chain has TRBV28 and TRBJ2-7, with 8 bases identical to TRBD2. This CDR3 has 17 residues. Germline V gene lookup returns CDR1 MDHEN and CDR2 SYDVKM. After removal of 6 bases from V and 6 bases from J, the junction contained 19 bases not matched to a gene. CDR3 DNA sequence: TGTGCCAGCAGCCCCTCCGGGGGGGGAAATATCCTGGGCGAGCAGTACTTC. Its translation is CASSPSGGGNILGEQYF. Complete variable domain (other parts from reference TRBV28 and TRBJ2-7): DVKVTQSSRYLVKRTGEKVFLECVQDMDHENMFWYRQDPGLGLRLIYFSYDVKMKEKGDIPEGYSVSREKKERFSLILESASTNQTSMYLCASSPSGGGNILGEQYFGPGTRLTVT.

The chain employs TRBV2 and TRBJ1-5; D perhaps matches TRBD1 (5 bases). The CDR3 totals 14 residues. Looked up from germline, CDR1 is SNHLY and CDR2 is FYNNEI. Trimming shortened V by 3 bases and J by 5 bases, and 11 bases separated the two germline ends. CDR3: CASSDGQGYQPQHF. CDR3 DNA: TGTGCCAGCAGTGACGGCCAGGGCTATCAGCCCCAGCATTTT.

The chain recombines TRBV28 with TRBJ1-1, with D possibly TRBD1 on 6 matching bases. V shed 10 bases and J shed 0 bases, with 12 bases lying between them. CDR3 length: 13 amino acids. Germline values: CDR1 MDHEN, CDR2 SYDVKM. The CDR3 sequence is CATKDSMNTEAFF. The CDR3 region has the DNA TGTGCCACGAAGGACAGTATGAACACTGAAGCTTTCTTT. The whole variable domain, filled in from reference TRBV28 and TRBJ1-1, reads DVKVTQSSRYLVKRTGEKVFLECVQDMDHENMFWYRQDPGLGLRLIYFSYDVKMKEKGDIPEGYSVSREKKERFSLILESASTNQTSMYLCATKDSMNTEAFFGQGTRLTVV.

The chain combines TRBV4-3 with TRBJ2-7, with 7 bases that match TRBD1. The CDR3 runs to 13 residues. Losses at the gene ends were 3 bases for V and 4 bases for J; bases not matched to a gene: 3. Germline-derived CDR1 and CDR2 are LGHNA and YSLEER. The CDR3 here is CASSQAQGYEQYF. The CDR3 bases are TGCGCCAGCAGCCAGGCACAGGGGTACGAGCAGTACTTC.

This rearrangement joins TRBV6-5 to TRBJ2-1; D is possibly TRBD1 (5 bases). V was shortened by 2 bases and J by 0 bases, with 11 bases between the two germline ends. CDR1 is MNHEY and CDR2 is SVGAGI in the germline V gene. The CDR3 spans 16 residues. The CDR3 nucleotides are TGTGCCAGCAGTTACCGGACACTGAGCTCCTACAATGAGCAGTTCTTC. It specifies CASSYRTLSSYNEQFF.

The chain employs TRBV19 and TRBJ2-1; TRBD2 might be the D (5 bases). Per the germline V gene, CDR1 is LNHDA and CDR2 is SQIVND (reference sequence). V gave up 4 bases and J gave up 2 bases, with 15 bases separating them. This CDR3 comprises 16 residues. CDR3 sequence: CASSNLARLTYNEQFF. The DNA for the CDR3 is TGTGCCAGTAGTAATCTAGCACGGCTTACCTACAATGAGCAGTTCTTC.

The chain has TRBV28 and TRBJ1-2; 8 bases map to TRBD1. The CDR3 covers 15 residues. V lost 1 base and J lost 2; bases outside the gene matches: 3. Germline V CDR1 and CDR2: MDHEN, SYDVKM. The CDR3: CASSLYSGGNYGYTF. The DNA of the CDR3 is TGTGCCAGCAGTTTATACTCAGGGGGCAACTATGGCTACACCTTC.